One and the same sample provided the 7 T cell receptor beta chains below, sequenced in a study of PD-1 blockade in classical Hodgkin lymphoma. Autologous stem cell transplantation was followed by relapse in every patient, and brentuximab vedotin exposure varied. Sequencing used immunoSEQ multiplex PCR; TCRdb keeps in-frame clones, though not all of them. The data hold some 23,000 clones, with 80% to 85% observed a single time. The input for sequencing was peripheral blood mononuclear cells (PBMCs), taken before the second cycle of nivolumab. These receptors all come from a human donor with classical Hodgkin lymphoma.

The chain joins TRBV6-5 to TRBJ1-2; 9 bases line up with TRBD1. Trimming cost V 4 bases and J 3 bases; bases outside gene matches: 9. Per germline, CDR1 MNHEY and CDR2 SVGAGI. CDR3 length: 16 residues. DNA of the CDR3: TGTGCCAGCAGTTTGCGAACAGGGGGCGGTGACTATGGCTACACCTTC. Amino acids: CASSLRTGGGDYGYTF.

This chain uses TRBV5-1 with TRBJ2-3; 8 bases are a match to TRBD1. The germline V gene has CDR1 SGHRS and CDR2 YFSETQ. The CDR3 extends over 16 amino acids. V was clipped by 2 bases and J by 5 bases; unmatched bases: 10. CDR3 nucleotides: TGCGCCAGCAGCTTTAGTTGGACAGGGTCGATAGATACGCAGTATTTT. It specifies CASSFSWTGSIDTQYF. Based on the CDR3 plus reference TRBV5-1 and TRBJ2-3, the full variable domain is KAGVTQTPRYLIKTRGQQVTLSCSPISGHRSVSWYQQTPGQGLQFLFEYFSETQRNKGNFPGRFSGRQFSNSRSEMNVSTLELGDSALYLCASSFSWTGSIDTQYFGPGTRLTVL.

The V gene is TRBV28, the J gene TRBJ1-4, with 9 bases matching TRBD1. V trimming: 5 bases; J trimming: 4 bases; junction bases outside the gene matches: 2. The CDR3 spans 14 residues. Germline V gene data show CDR1 as MDHEN and CDR2 as SYDVKM. CDR3 region: CASSTTGGNEKLFF. CDR3 nucleotides: TGTGCCAGCAGTACGACAGGGGGTAATGAAAAACTGTTTTTT.

The rearrangement uses TRBV27 and TRBJ2-5; the match to TRBD1 covers 9 bases. V lost 6 bases, J lost 3 bases, and 5 bases stayed unmatched. The CDR3 is made up of 14 amino acids. Looked up from germline, CDR1 is MNHEY and CDR2 is SMNVEV (reference sequence). CDR3 sequence (DNA): TGTGCCAGCAGCGGACAGGGGCTCGAAGAGACCCAGTACTTC. This sequence encodes CASSGQGLEETQYF.

In its sample, this clone was seen once. V gene TRBV7-8 combines with J gene TRBJ2-6; D remains unclear. The CDR3 totals 16 residues. CDR1 is SGHVS, CDR2 FQNEAQ, per germline. Trimming stripped 5 bases from V and 0 bases from J, with 11 bases between. Written as DNA, the CDR3 is TGTGCCAGCAGCGCCCGGACGGCCTCTGGGGCCAACGTCCTGACTTTC. It specifies CASSARTASGANVLTF.

The chain couples TRBV5-1 to TRBJ1-1, with a weak D call TRBD1 (5 bases). The CDR3 runs to 15 residues. The germline V and J ends were trimmed by 1 base and 0 bases, with 10 bases remaining between them. Germline values: CDR1 SGHRS, CDR2 YFSETQ. CDR3 sequence: CASSLTGHMNTEAFF. DNA for the CDR3: TGCGCCAGCAGCTTGACAGGTCACATGAACACTGAAGCTTTCTTT.

This clone appeared once. The chain joins TRBV4-1 to TRBJ2-1; 8 bases match TRBD2. CDR1 and CDR2 from the germline V gene are MGHRA and YSYEKL. J was trimmed by 1 base and V by 4 bases; bases with no gene match: 6. CDR3 length equals 16 residues. CDR3 sequence (DNA): TGCGCCAGCAGCCGAATTAGCGGGGTGTCCTACAATGAGCAGTTCTTC. Translation gives CASSRISGVSYNEQFF.